The 4 T cell receptor beta chains reported below all come from one sample, sequenced in a study of shared clonotypes between healthy human individuals. TCRdb's table, derived via immunoSEQ multiplex PCR, lists solely in-frame clones and lacks some. The repertoire holds under 300,000 clones, with just over 65% as singletons. The sequenced sample was memory CD4+ T cells sorted from blood. Specified subset: CD45RA-negative fraction. The receptors were sampled from a man aged 25-45 years in good health.

The genes are TRBV5-3 and TRBJ1-1; no clear D. TRBV5-3 belongs to the ORF category, with a function that is uncertain. The length of the CDR3 is 13 residues. Trimming cost V 5 bases and J 8 bases, with 16 bases left between them. The CDR3 bases are TGTGCCAGAAGGGGCGGGAATCCGTCGGAAGCTTTCTTT. It encodes CARRGGNPSEAFF.

The chain combines TRBV28 with TRBJ1-5, with D tentatively TRBD1 (6 bases). Trimming shortened V by 10 bases and J by 3 bases, and 13 bases separated the two germline ends. The CDR3 has 13 amino acids. The germline V gene encodes CDR1 MDHEN and CDR2 SYDVKM. CDR3 coding DNA: TGTGCCACTCAGGGGCCCTCCAATCAGCCCCAGCATTTT. This gives the protein CATQGPSNQPQHF.

The rearrangement uses TRBV25-1 and TRBJ1-4; 7 bases align to TRBD1. Germline CDR1 reads MGHDK; CDR2 reads SYGVNS. The CDR3 totals 16 residues. V dropped 1 base and J dropped 2; count of bases not matched to a gene: 4. The CDR3 coding sequence is TGTGCCAGCAGTGAATGGGCGGGACAGACTAATGAAAAACTGTTTTTT. Translated: CASSEWAGQTNEKLFF.

The V and J genes are TRBV18 and TRBJ2-2; 9 bases agree with TRBD1. Germline CDR1 KGHSH, CDR2 LQKENI. The CDR3 is 15 amino acids. The V gene end was trimmed by 5 bases and the J gene end by 7 bases; junction bases not matched to a gene: 8. The CDR3: CASSAGQGLIGELFF. The CDR3 DNA reads TGTGCCAGCTCAGCGGGACAGGGATTAATCGGGGAGCTGTTTTTT. The whole variable domain, remainder taken from reference TRBV18 and TRBJ2-2, is NAGVMQNPRHLVRRRGQEARLRCSPMKGHSHVYWYRQLPEEGLKFMVYLQKENIIDESGMPKERFSAEFPKEGPSILRIQQVVRGDSAAYFCASSAGQGLIGELFFGEGSRLTVL.